Listed here are 27 T cell receptor beta chains from one sample, sequenced in a study of a mutant IDH1 vaccine in newly diagnosed glioma. Time point indicated: week 11, during vaccination. The content of each vaccine dose was 300 ug of mutant IDH1 20-mer peptide, and topical imiquimod accompanied it. These TCRs are of unknown antigen specificity. TCRdb's table, derived via immunoSEQ multiplex PCR, lists solely in-frame clones and lacks some. The sample carries 55,000 to 70,000 clones, around nine tenths recorded once. This material consisted of PBMCs, taken from a glioma patient whose treatment included an IDH1 peptide vaccine. Source of these receptors: a man aged 40-55 years with glioma.

This rearrangement joins TRBV7-8 to TRBJ2-7; 7 nucleotides match TRBD2. The germline CDR1 and CDR2 sequences are SGHVS and FQNEAQ. This CDR3 is 17 amino acids long. V gave up 1 base and J gave up 0 bases; unmatched junction bases: 9. The CDR3 is CASSLEGRLAPSYEQYF. The CDR3 DNA sequence: TGTGCCAGCAGCTTAGAGGGTAGACTAGCTCCCTCCTACGAGCAGTACTTC.

The chain has TRBV29-1 and TRBJ2-5; D remains ambiguous. The CDR3 extends over 11 amino acids. The V gene's germline CDR1 is SQVTM and CDR2 ANQGSEA. Trimming removed 8 bases from V and 0 bases from J, with 7 bases in between. The CDR3 protein is CSLRNQETQYF. CDR3 DNA sequence: TGCAGCCTAAGGAACCAAGAGACCCAGTACTTC.

The CDR3 nucleotides read TGCGCCAGCAGCCAAGAGGCAGGGAACTACAATGAGCAGTTCTTC. This encodes CASSQEAGNYNEQFF. V and J are TRBV4-1 and TRBJ2-1, with D tentatively TRBD1 (5 bases). This CDR3 is built from 15 residues. The ends were cut back, 0 bases at V and 3 bases at J, with 9 bases in the middle. CDR1 MGHRA and CDR2 YSYEKL come from the germline V gene.

CDR3 nucleotides: TGTGCCAGCAGCCAGTCATGGGGATATGGCTACACCTTC. Protein: CASSQSWGYGYTF. J is TRBJ1-2 and V is TRBV7-2; D call uncertain. The CDR3 runs to 13 residues. V lost 5 bases and J lost 5, with 12 bases in between. Germline CDR1 SGHTA, CDR2 FQGNSA.

The chain is built from TRBV11-2 and TRBJ2-3; D perhaps matches TRBD1 (6 bases). CDR1 is SGHAT and CDR2 is FQNNGV in the germline V gene. The CDR3 runs 15 residues. The ends were cut back, 3 bases at V and 4 bases at J, with 14 bases in the middle. Here the CDR3 reads CASSFGGHGADTQYF. CDR3 nucleotides: TGTGCCAGCAGCTTTGGGGGACATGGGGCAGATACGCAGTATTTT.

The rearrangement joins TRBV6-5 to TRBJ2-5, with 8 bases that match TRBD2. TRBJ2-7 explains the end of the DNA better; the J call may be wrong. The CDR3 extends over 15 amino acids. The V gene's germline CDR1 is MNHEY and CDR2 SVGAGI. This CDR3 is CASSKSSGLTYEQYF. CDR3 in DNA: TGTGCCAGCAGTAAATCTAGCGGGCTCACCTACGAGCAGTACTTC.

The chain is built from TRBV4-3 and TRBJ2-2; a possible D gene is TRBD1 (6 bases). The V end was cut by 4 bases, the J end by 3 bases, with 9 bases between. This CDR3 region has 14 residues. The germline gives CDR1 LGHNA, CDR2 YSLEER. The CDR3 sequence: CASSRGQYTGELFF. CDR3 DNA: TGCGCCAGCAGCCGGGGACAATACACCGGGGAGCTGTTTTTT.

The chain couples TRBV6-6 to TRBJ1-5; D gene unclear. The germline V gene encodes CDR1 MNHNY and CDR2 SVGAGI (reference sequence). The CDR3 is made up of 13 amino acids. The V end lost 0 bases, the J end lost 4 bases, and 4 bases lay between the germline ends. CDR3 sequence (DNA): TGTGCCAGCAGTTACTCGGTTAATCAGCCCCAGCATTTT. It yields the protein CASSYSVNQPQHF.

The V gene is TRBV28, the J gene TRBJ1-4; D gene ambiguous. In germline, CDR1 is MDHEN, CDR2 SYDVKM. The ends were cut back, 6 bases at V and 6 bases at J, with 14 bases in the middle. The CDR3 consists of 14 residues. CDR3 in DNA: TGTGCCAGCAGCTGGCGAGGCGACGATGAAAAACTGTTTTTT. Protein: CASSWRGDDEKLFF.

The chain employs TRBV29-1 and TRBJ2-7; D perhaps matches TRBD1 (6 bases). The V gene lost 7 bases and the J gene lost 0 bases, with 13 bases spanning the gap. The CDR3 is 13 residues long. Germline CDR1 and CDR2: SQVTM and ANQGSEA. DNA of the CDR3: TGCAGCGCTCCCGGGACACCCTCCTACGAGCAGTACTTC. This translates into CSAPGTPSYEQYF.

This clone appeared once. The V gene is TRBV6-5, the J gene TRBJ2-7; D not resolved. Germline assignment: CDR1 MNHEY and CDR2 SVGAGI. CDR3 length: 15 amino acids. Trimming left V 4 bases short and J 4 bases short, with 17 bases between. CDR3 bases: TGTGCCAGCAGTTTTCGTTGGGCAACTGAATACGAGCAGTACTTC. Protein product: CASSFRWATEYEQYF.

The chain combines TRBV7-9 with TRBJ2-2, with D perhaps matching TRBD1 (6 bases). The CDR3 runs to 16 residues. Looked up from germline, CDR1 is SEHNR and CDR2 is FQNEAQ (reference sequence). Trimming removed 5 bases at V and 1 base at J, with 14 bases between. The CDR3 bases are TGTGCCAGCAGCCCCCCCTCGGGACAGAACACCGGGGAGCTGTTTTTT. Amino acid sequence: CASSPPSGQNTGELFF.

The rearrangement links TRBV6-1 to TRBJ2-7, with D uncertain. Germline CDR1 reads MNHNS; CDR2 reads SASEGT. The CDR3 is 10 residues long. Trimming took 0 bases from V and 7 from J, leaving 1 base between them. The CDR3 is CASSEAEQYV. CDR3 nucleotide sequence: TGTGCCAGCAGTGAAGCAGAGCAGTACGTC.

The chain uses TRBV5-1 and TRBJ2-4; D tentatively fits TRBD1 or TRBD2 (6 bases each). The CDR3 is 16 amino acids. Trimming cost V 0 bases and J 0 bases, with 10 bases left between them. Germline V gene lookup returns CDR1 SGHRS and CDR2 YFSETQ. CDR3 coding DNA: TGCGCCAGCAGCTTGGAACAGGGACTAGCCAAAAACATTCAGTACTTC. This sequence encodes CASSLEQGLAKNIQYF.

This chain uses TRBV7-2 with TRBJ2-7, with D tentatively TRBD1 or TRBD2 (5 bases each). The CDR3 extends over 15 amino acids. Germline CDR1 is SGHTA and CDR2 is FQGNSA. With 5 bases removed from V and 5 bases from J, the gap between germline ends came to 19 bases. CDR3 loop: CASSPHRRLVHEQYF. The CDR3 region has the DNA TGTGCCAGCAGCCCCCACAGGAGGCTCGTCCACGAGCAGTACTTC.

The chain recombines TRBV20-1 with TRBJ2-5, with D perhaps TRBD1 (6 bases). The V gene's germline CDR1 is DFQATT and CDR2 SNEGSKA (reference sequence). CDR3 length: 11 amino acids. The CDR3 coding sequence is TGCAGCAGTAGTCAGGGGTTAGACCAGTACTTC. Protein product: CSSSQGLDQYF.

The chain combines TRBV28 with TRBJ2-1; 7 nucleotides match TRBD2. Germline CDR1 MDHEN, CDR2 SYDVKM. The CDR3 covers 16 residues. V was pared by 5 bases and J by 8 bases, with 15 bases of the junction left unmatched. The CDR3 is CASSPRLAIMVDEQFF. The CDR3 DNA is TGTGCCAGCAGTCCTCGACTAGCAATAATGGTCGATGAGCAGTTCTTC.

The chain employs TRBV25-1 and TRBJ2-2; no clear D gene. Trimming took 1 base from V and 8 from J, leaving 5 bases between them. The V gene's germline CDR1 is MGHDK and CDR2 SYGVNS. The CDR3 runs to 12 residues. The CDR3 region has the DNA TGTGCCAGCAGTGAATCTCCGGGGGAGCTGTTTTTT. Protein product: CASSESPGELFF.

V is TRBV5-4 and J is TRBJ2-2; the D gene is possibly TRBD2 (5 bases). This CDR3 has 13 amino acids. Germline loops: CDR1 SGHNT, CDR2 YYREEE (reference sequence). The V end was cut by 4 bases, the J end by 4 bases, with 8 bases between. CDR3 protein: CASSVDSTGELFF. The CDR3, as DNA: TGTGCCAGCAGCGTGGACTCCACCGGGGAGCTGTTTTTT.

In this sample, this clone turned up a few times. A junction end diverges from the germline sequence, so it may reflect a read error. V is TRBV4-1 and J is TRBJ2-6; 9 nucleotides match TRBD1. From germline, CDR1 is MGHRA and CDR2 YSYEKL. The CDR3 has 17 amino acids. CDR3 sequence reads: CASSQDENRGRAKVLTF. DNA for the CDR3: TGCGCCAGCAGCCAAGATGAAAACAGGGGGCGCGCCAAGGTCCTGACTTTC.

This chain links TRBV18 with TRBJ2-7, with D possibly being TRBD1 or TRBD2 (5 bases each). The CDR3 contains 15 residues. Germline-derived CDR1 and CDR2 are KGHSH and LQKENI. Trimming left V 3 bases short and J 7 bases short, with 19 bases between. DNA of the CDR3: TGTGCCAGCTCACCCGTACCAAACCTCGAGGGGGAGCAGTACGTC. It codes for CASSPVPNLEGEQYV.

This chain joins TRBV7-6 and TRBJ1-1; tentatively, D is TRBD1 (5 bases). The CDR3 runs to 17 residues. Trimming left V 2 bases short and J 6 bases short, with 22 bases between. Germline assignment: CDR1 SGHVS and CDR2 FNYEAQ. The CDR3: CASSLRFGGGDTAEAFF. CDR3 DNA: TGTGCCAGCAGCTTAAGGTTTGGGGGAGGGGATACCGCTGAAGCTTTCTTT.

CDR3 nucleotide sequence: TGTGCCAGCAGGGCTGCGGGGGTTCCCACCGGGGAGCTGTTTTTT. Amino acids: CASRAAGVPTGELFF. This chain connects TRBV6-6 to TRBJ2-2, with 7 bases matching TRBD2. Germline lookup yields CDR1 MNHNY and CDR2 SVGAGI (reference sequence). The CDR3 is 15 residues long. J was trimmed by 4 bases and V by 6 bases; bases with no gene match: 8.

The chain joins TRBV11-1 to TRBJ2-1; 11 bases fit TRBD2. CDR1 is SGHAT and CDR2 is FQDESV in the germline V gene (reference sequence). The CDR3 is 16 amino acids. With 4 bases clipped from V and 4 bases from J, the junction kept 6 bases outside the gene matches. The CDR3 coding sequence is TGTGCCAGCAGCTCCTCCGGGACTAGCGGATACAATGAGCAGTTCTTC. Translated: CASSSSGTSGYNEQFF.

This chain uses TRBV19 with TRBJ1-2, with a possible D match to TRBD1 (5 bases). This CDR3 region has 15 residues. Per the germline V gene, CDR1 is LNHDA and CDR2 is SQIVND (reference sequence). V was pared by 4 bases and J by 1 base, with 13 bases between. The CDR3 protein is CASSTTRDGNYGYTF. CDR3 DNA sequence: TGTGCCAGTAGTACAACCCGGGACGGTAACTATGGCTACACCTTC.

The gene calls are TRBV28 and TRBJ1-3, with TRBD1 matching over 8 bases. The CDR3 has 14 amino acids. With V trimmed by 6 bases and J by 12 bases, 13 bases remained unmatched. Per the germline V gene, CDR1 is MDHEN and CDR2 is SYDVKM. The CDR3, as DNA: TGTGCCAGCAGGGACGACAGGGGTCTATCCCACATATATTTT. Translated: CASRDDRGLSHIYF.

The chain couples TRBV28 to TRBJ1-6; 7 bases align to TRBD1. This CDR3 spans 13 amino acids. With V trimmed by 6 bases and J by 8 bases, 4 bases remained unmatched. Germline V gene data show CDR1 as MDHEN and CDR2 as SYDVKM. This CDR3 reads CASRQGMYSPLHF. The CDR3 bases are TGTGCCAGCAGACAGGGGATGTATTCACCCCTCCACTTT.